A selection of T cell receptor beta chains follows, all from one sample in a study of response to subunit inactivated influenza vaccine. One entry per CDR3 protein, called by TCRdb with MiXCR from the RT-PCR reads. The profile covers hundreds of thousands of distinct CDR3 sequences, with about 14% appearing a single time and 5.5% to 7% taken by the ten largest. Sequences were derived from PBMCs from blood, sampled 14 to 15 days before vaccination. These receptors were taken from a man in his forties or fifties who received an inactivated influenza vaccine. The CDR3 runs from the conserved cysteine through the conserved F or W. Fields, in order: V gene, J gene, clone size, D gene, CDR3 protein, CDR3 DNA. The D gene is left open where the match is weak. For some rows the clone size is stated as once, few or many, or as a class when expanded; others skip it.

V: TRBV30
J: TRBJ2-5
size: NA
D: NA
CDR3: CTWSVVRSGTQYF
DNA: TGTACCTGGAGTGTCGTCCGGTCGGGGACCCAGTACTTC

V: TRBV5-1
J: TRBJ2-2
size: few
D: NA
CDR3: CASSLAGAENTGELFF
DNA: TGCGCCAGCAGCTTGGCCGGTGCAGAGAACACCGGGGAGCTGTTTTTT

V: TRBV2
J: TRBJ2-7
size: NA
D: NA
CDR3: CASRKGHLSYEQYF
DNA: TGTGCCAGCAGGAAGGGACACCTGTCCTACGAGCAGTACTTC

V: TRBV25-1
J: TRBJ2-3
size: few
D: TRBD2
CDR3: CASSFTGGEDGPDTQYF
DNA: TGTGCCAGCAGTTTCACGGGGGGGGAGGATGGGCCAGATACGCAGTATTTT

V: TRBV6-5
J: TRBJ2-3
size: NA
D: NA
CDR3: CASSLGHPATDTQYF
DNA: TGTGCCAGCAGTTTGGGACACCCTGCCACAGATACGCAGTATTTT

V: TRBV7-8
J: TRBJ1-5
size: few
D: NA
CDR3: CASSLGYGPNQPQHF
DNA: TGTGCCAGCAGCTTAGGATACGGGCCCAATCAGCCCCAGCATTTT

V: TRBV28
J: TRBJ2-7
size: many
D: TRBD2
CDR3: CASSKRGTYEQYF
DNA: TGTGCCAGCAGTAAGCGGGGGACCTACGAGCAGTACTTC

V: TRBV5-6
J: TRBJ2-5
size: NA
D: TRBD1
CDR3: CASGGQNQETQYF
DNA: TGTGCCAGCGGGGGACAGAATCAAGAGACCCAGTACTTC

V: TRBV7-9
J: TRBJ1-2
size: NA
D: TRBD1
CDR3: CASIKGARDYGYTF
DNA: TGTGCCAGCATCAAGGGGGCGCGGGACTATGGCTACACCTTC

V: TRBV15
J: TRBJ1-2
size: NA
D: NA
CDR3: CATSTTGHTIYGYTF
DNA: TGTGCCACCAGCACGACTGGGCACACCATCTATGGCTACACCTTC

V: TRBV6-2/TRBV6-3
J: TRBJ2-7
size: few
D: TRBD1
CDR3: CASTRQGGYEQYF
DNA: TGTGCCAGCACCAGACAGGGGGGCTACGAGCAGTACTTC

V: TRBV6-2/TRBV6-3
J: TRBJ2-7
size: NA
D: TRBD1
CDR3: CASSYSTETGYQRYEQYF
DNA: TGTGCCAGCAGTTACTCGACCGAGACAGGGTACCAGCGCTACGAGCAGTACTTC

V: TRBV7-3
J: TRBJ2-1
size: few
D: NA
CDR3: CASSHIAGEQFF
DNA: TGTGCCAGCAGCCATATAGCCGGTGAGCAGTTCTTC

V: TRBV4-3
J: TRBJ1-5
size: many
D: NA
CDR3: CASSEGRGAGQPQHF
DNA: TGCGCCAGCAGTGAGGGGAGGGGGGCAGGGCAGCCCCAGCATTTT

V: TRBV5-6
J: TRBJ2-1
size: NA
D: TRBD1
CDR3: CASSLGGLGQGYNEQFF
DNA: TGTGCCAGCAGCTTGGGTGGTTTGGGACAGGGATACAATGAGCAGTTCTTC

V: TRBV28
J: TRBJ2-3
size: few
D: NA
CDR3: CASSLLQPTDTQYF
DNA: TGTGCCAGCAGTTTACTACAGCCCACAGATACGCAGTATTTT

V: TRBV29-1
J: TRBJ1-1
size: many
D: NA
CDR3: CSVEPGRSTEAFF
DNA: TGCAGCGTTGAACCGGGTCGTAGTACTGAAGCTTTCTTT

V: TRBV12-3/TRBV12-4
J: TRBJ1-2
size: few
D: NA
CDR3: CASSRGSPGGYTF
DNA: TGTGCCAGCAGCCGCGGATCTCCGGGGGGCTACACCTTC

V: TRBV5-1
J: TRBJ1-1
size: NA
D: NA
CDR3: CASRLNGGDTEAFF
DNA: TGCGCCAGCAGGCTCAACGGGGGGGACACTGAAGCTTTCTTT

V: TRBV10-2
J: TRBJ2-2
size: NA
D: NA
CDR3: CAMSTGTDTGELFF
DNA: TGCGCCATGTCGACAGGGACTGACACCGGGGAGCTGTTTTTT

V: TRBV18
J: TRBJ1-5
size: NA
D: NA
CDR3: CASSHKTPGREQPQHF
DNA: TGTGCCAGCTCACATAAGACGCCAGGGCGGGAACAGCCCCAGCATTTT

V: TRBV20-1
J: TRBJ2-7
size: NA
D: NA
CDR3: CSARDLARGAEQYF
DNA: TGCAGTGCTAGAGATCTGGCCAGGGGAGCCGAGCAGTACTTC

V: TRBV19
J: TRBJ2-7
size: few
D: NA
CDR3: CASSIKGGYEQYF
DNA: TGTGCCAGTAGTATTAAAGGGGGCTACGAGCAGTACTTC

V: TRBV20-1
J: TRBJ1-2
size: NA
D: TRBD1
CDR3: CSARKANRGDYGYTF
DNA: TGCAGTGCTAGGAAAGCGAACAGGGGGGACTATGGCTACACCTTC

V: TRBV28
J: TRBJ2-5
size: NA
D: NA
CDR3: CASSLLGDETQYF
DNA: TGTGCCAGCAGTTTATTAGGGGATGAGACCCAGTACTTC

V: TRBV27
J: TRBJ1-5
size: few
D: NA
CDR3: CASSFAAGGAQPQHF
DNA: TGTGCCAGCAGTTTTGCTGCTGGAGGGGCACAGCCCCAGCATTTT

V: TRBV2
J: TRBJ2-1
size: few
D: NA
CDR3: CASRVEGGGAYNEQFF
DNA: TGTGCCAGCAGGGTCGAGGGGGGAGGGGCCTACAATGAGCAGTTCTTC

V: TRBV3-1
J: TRBJ2-1
size: few
D: NA
CDR3: CASSLPFNEQFF
DNA: TGTGCCAGCAGCCTGCCCTTCAATGAGCAGTTCTTC

V: TRBV4-2
J: TRBJ1-4
size: NA
D: NA
CDR3: CASSHLVEKQFF
DNA: TGTGCCAGCAGCCATTTAGTTGAAAAACAGTTTTTT

V: TRBV5-1
J: TRBJ1-1
size: few
D: NA
CDR3: CASSLDVVNTEAFF
DNA: TGCGCCAGCAGCTTGGATGTCGTGAACACTGAAGCTTTCTTT

V: TRBV20-1
J: TRBJ1-1
size: many
D: NA
CDR3: CSARPRGDTEAFF
DNA: TGCAGTGCTAGACCGCGGGGGGACACTGAAGCTTTCTTT

V: TRBV3-1
J: TRBJ2-5
size: NA
D: TRBD1
CDR3: CASSQDHGQGVDETQYF
DNA: TGTGCCAGCAGCCAAGACCATGGACAGGGTGTAGACGAGACCCAGTACTTC

V: TRBV10-2
J: TRBJ2-3
size: many
D: TRBD1
CDR3: CASKDRGYRDTQYF
DNA: TGCGCCAGCAAAGACAGGGGGTATCGAGATACGCAGTATTTT

V: TRBV18
J: TRBJ2-5
size: few
D: NA
CDR3: CASSPTIDWQETQYF
DNA: TGTGCCAGCTCACCGACAATCGACTGGCAAGAGACCCAGTACTTC

V: TRBV13
J: TRBJ1-1
size: many
D: NA
CDR3: CASSLGGGNTEAFF
DNA: TGTGCCAGCAGCTTAGGCGGGGGGAACACTGAAGCTTTCTTT

V: TRBV4-3
J: TRBJ1-2
size: few
D: NA
CDR3: CASSQLRTEDEGYTF
DNA: TGCGCCAGCAGCCAACTGAGAACGGAGGATGAAGGCTACACCTTC

V: TRBV29-1
J: TRBJ2-1
size: NA
D: TRBD1
CDR3: CSAEPRQDRGVQGEQFF
DNA: TGCAGCGCCGAGCCCAGGCAGGACAGGGGGGTACAGGGTGAGCAGTTCTTC

V: TRBV4-2
J: TRBJ2-7
size: many
D: NA
CDR3: CASSQGSGSYEQYF
DNA: TGTGCCAGCAGCCAAGGATCAGGGAGCTACGAGCAGTACTTC

V: TRBV24-1
J: TRBJ2-3
size: NA
D: NA
CDR3: CATGGQRSTDTQYF
DNA: TGTGCCACCGGAGGTCAGCGTAGCACAGATACGCAGTATTTT

V: TRBV11-2
J: TRBJ1-3
size: many
D: NA
CDR3: CASSGLGTQNLSGNTIYF
DNA: TGTGCCAGCAGCGGACTGGGGACGCAGAACCTCTCTGGAAACACCATATATTTT

V: TRBV5-6
J: TRBJ2-3
size: few
D: TRBD1
CDR3: CASNRQGLVADTQYF
DNA: TGTGCCAGCAACCGACAGGGGTTGGTGGCGGATACGCAGTATTTT

V: TRBV7-9
J: TRBJ1-1
size: NA
D: NA
CDR3: CASSPVPGHKSTEAFF
DNA: TGTGCCAGCAGCCCCGTCCCGGGACATAAGTCCACTGAAGCTTTCTTT

V: TRBV6-2/TRBV6-3
J: TRBJ2-7
size: NA
D: TRBD2
CDR3: CASSTLDSSGSHYEQYF
DNA: TGTGCCAGCAGTACCCTCGATAGTAGCGGGTCCCACTACGAGCAGTACTTC

V: TRBV9
J: TRBJ2-3
size: few
D: TRBD2
CDR3: CASSNSGRAADTQYF
DNA: TGTGCCAGCAGTAATAGCGGGAGGGCGGCAGATACGCAGTATTTT

V: TRBV7-2
J: TRBJ2-7
size: NA
D: NA
CDR3: CASSLVSAGDTYEQYF
DNA: TGTGCCAGCAGCTTAGTCAGTGCAGGGGATACCTACGAGCAGTACTTC

V: TRBV4-3
J: TRBJ2-2
size: many
D: NA
CDR3: CASSQDQLEDGELFF
DNA: TGCGCCAGCAGCCAAGATCAATTGGAGGACGGGGAGCTGTTTTTT

V: TRBV11-2
J: TRBJ2-6
size: NA
D: NA
CDR3: CASSLVQYTRYGANVLTF
DNA: TGTGCCAGCAGCTTAGTACAGTATACGCGCTATGGGGCCAACGTCCTGACTTTC

V: TRBV6-2/TRBV6-3
J: TRBJ2-5
size: NA
D: NA
CDR3: CASSKIETQYF
DNA: TGTGCCAGCAGTAAAATAGAGACCCAGTACTTC

V: TRBV5-1
J: TRBJ2-7
size: few
D: TRBD2
CDR3: CASSLLAGAEQYF
DNA: TGCGCCAGCAGCTTACTAGCGGGAGCCGAGCAGTACTTC

V: TRBV7-9
J: TRBJ2-5
size: many
D: NA
CDR3: CASSLSGTETQYF
DNA: TGTGCCAGCAGCTTGTCAGGGACAGAGACCCAGTACTTC